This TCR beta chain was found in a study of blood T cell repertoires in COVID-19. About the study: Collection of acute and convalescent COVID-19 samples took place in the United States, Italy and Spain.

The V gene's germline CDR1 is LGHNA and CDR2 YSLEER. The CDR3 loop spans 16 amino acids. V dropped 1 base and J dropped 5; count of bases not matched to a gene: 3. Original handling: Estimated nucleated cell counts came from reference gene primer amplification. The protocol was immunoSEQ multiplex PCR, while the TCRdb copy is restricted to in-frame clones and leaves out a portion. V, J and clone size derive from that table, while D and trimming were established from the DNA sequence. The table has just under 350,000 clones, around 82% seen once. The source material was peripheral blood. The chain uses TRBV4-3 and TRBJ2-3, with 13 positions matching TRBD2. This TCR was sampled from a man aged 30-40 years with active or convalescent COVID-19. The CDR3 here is CASSQGTSGRGDTQYF. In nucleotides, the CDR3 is TGCGCCAGCAGCCAAGGGACTAGCGGGAGAGGAGATACGCAGTATTTT.